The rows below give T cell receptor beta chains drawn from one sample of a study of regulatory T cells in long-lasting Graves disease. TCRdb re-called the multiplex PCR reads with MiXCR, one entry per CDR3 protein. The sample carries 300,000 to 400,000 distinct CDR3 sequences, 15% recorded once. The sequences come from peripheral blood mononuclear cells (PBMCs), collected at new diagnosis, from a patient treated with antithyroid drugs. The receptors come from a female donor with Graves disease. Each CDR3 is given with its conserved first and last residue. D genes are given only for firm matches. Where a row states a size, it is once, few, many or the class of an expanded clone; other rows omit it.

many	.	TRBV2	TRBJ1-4	CASMGGGIGEKLFF	TGTGCCAGCATGGGAGGCGGAATAGGAGAAAAACTGTTTTTT
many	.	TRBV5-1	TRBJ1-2	CASSSQRMEGGYTF	TGCGCCAGCAGCTCCCAGAGAATGGAAGGTGGCTACACCTTC
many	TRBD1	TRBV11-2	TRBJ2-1	CASSLSPDREGEQFF	TGTGCCAGCAGCTTAAGCCCGGACAGGGAAGGTGAGCAGTTCTTC
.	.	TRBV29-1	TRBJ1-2	CSAGGQNYGYTF	TGCAGCGCAGGCGGACAGAACTATGGCTACACCTTC
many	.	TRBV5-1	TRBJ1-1	CASSLERATEAFF	TGTGCCAGCAGCTTAGAAAGGGCCACTGAAGCTTTCTTT
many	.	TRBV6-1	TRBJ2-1	CASSLRQGGNEQFF	TGTGCCAGCAGCCTAAGACAGGGAGGCAATGAGCAGTTCTTC
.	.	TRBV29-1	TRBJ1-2	CSVWDNYGYTF	TGCAGCGTTTGGGATAACTATGGCTACACCTTC
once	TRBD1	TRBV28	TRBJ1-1	CASSDRGLGTEAFF	TGTGCCAGCAGTGACAGGGGGCTGGGGACTGAAGCTTTCTTT
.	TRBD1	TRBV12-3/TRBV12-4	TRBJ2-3	CASGPGQGWTDTQYF	TGTGCCAGCGGTCCGGGACAGGGGTGGACAGATACGCAGTATTTT
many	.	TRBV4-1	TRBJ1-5	CASSQVSGNQPQHF	TGCGCCAGCAGCCAAGTGTCAGGGAATCAGCCCCAGCATTTT
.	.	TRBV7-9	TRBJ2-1	CASSFLPNEQFF	TGTGCCAGCAGCTTCCTGCCCAATGAGCAGTTCTTC
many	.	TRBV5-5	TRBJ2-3	CASSRTGLGTDTQYF	TGTGCCAGCAGCCGTACAGGGCTGGGAACAGATACGCAGTATTTT
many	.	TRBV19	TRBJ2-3	CASSQPGHSLVDTQYF	TGTGCCAGTAGTCAACCGGGACACTCCCTGGTGGATACGCAGTATTTT
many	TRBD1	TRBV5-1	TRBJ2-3	CASIWDRATDTQYF	TGCGCCAGCATTTGGGACAGGGCCACAGATACGCAGTATTTT
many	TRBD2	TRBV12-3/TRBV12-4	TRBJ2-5	CASSDPSGGNQETQYF	TGTGCCAGCAGCGACCCTAGCGGGGGGAACCAAGAGACCCAGTACTTC
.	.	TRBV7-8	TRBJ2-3	CASSTTPLDTQYF	TGTGCCAGCAGCACCACCCCTCTTGATACGCAGTATTTT
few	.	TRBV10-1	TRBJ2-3	CASGPSDTQYF	TGCGCCAGCGGGCCTTCCGATACGCAGTATTTT
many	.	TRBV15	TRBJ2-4	CATSRETGFDIQYF	TGTGCCACCAGCAGAGAAACAGGATTCGACATTCAGTACTTC
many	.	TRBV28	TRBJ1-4	CASSIGNVGEKLFF	TGTGCCAGCAGTATCGGAAATGTCGGTGAAAAACTGTTTTTT
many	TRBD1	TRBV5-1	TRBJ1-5	CASSLDRGPNQPQHF	TGCGCCAGCAGCCTAGACAGGGGGCCCAATCAGCCCCAGCATTTT
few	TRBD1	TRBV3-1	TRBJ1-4	CASSLMGTGDRNEKLFF	TGTGCCAGCAGCCTGATGGGGACAGGTGACCGGAATGAAAAACTGTTTTTT
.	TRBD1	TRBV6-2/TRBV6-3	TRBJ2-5	CASSAGQGETQYF	TGTGCCAGCAGTGCAGGACAGGGAGAGACCCAGTACTTC
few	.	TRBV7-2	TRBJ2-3	CASSLMGSDTQYF	TGTGCCAGCAGCTTGATGGGTTCAGATACGCAGTATTTT
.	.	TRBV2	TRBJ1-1	CASASGTLNTEAFF	TGTGCCAGTGCCTCCGGGACTTTGAACACTGAAGCTTTCTTT
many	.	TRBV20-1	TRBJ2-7	CSARGTDYYEQYF	TGCAGTGCTAGAGGGACGGATTACTACGAGCAGTACTTC
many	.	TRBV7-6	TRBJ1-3	CASSSGDLGRICSGNTIYF	TGTGCCAGCAGCTCCGGGGATCTAGGGCGAATATGCTCTGGAAACACCATATATTTT
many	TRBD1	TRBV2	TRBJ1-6	CASSEGTGVAGGGPDSPLHF	TGTGCCAGCAGTGAGGGGACAGGGGTCGCCGGCGGGGGCCCGGATTCACCCCTCCACTTT
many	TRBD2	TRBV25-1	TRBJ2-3	CASRADGLAGADTQYF	TGTGCCAGCAGGGCTGACGGACTAGCGGGGGCAGATACGCAGTATTTT
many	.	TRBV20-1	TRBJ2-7	CSARVADLSYEQYF	TGCAGTGCTAGGGTAGCGGACCTCTCCTACGAGCAGTACTTC
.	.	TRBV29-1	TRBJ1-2	CSVVGQNYGYTF	TGCAGCGTTGTAGGACAGAACTATGGCTACACCTTC
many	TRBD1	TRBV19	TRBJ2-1	CASSIGLGQGLNNEQFF	TGTGCCAGTAGTATAGGCCTGGGACAGGGGTTGAACAATGAGCAGTTCTTC
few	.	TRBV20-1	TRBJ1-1	CSALGFPNTEAFF	TGCAGTGCCTTGGGTTTCCCGAACACTGAAGCTTTCTTT
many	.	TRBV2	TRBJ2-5	CASSGSRQETQYF	TGTGCCAGCAGTGGCAGCCGACAAGAGACCCAGTACTTC
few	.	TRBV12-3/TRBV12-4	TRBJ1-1	CASSPRDGRNTEAFF	TGTGCCAGCAGTCCACGGGACGGCCGGAACACTGAAGCTTTCTTT
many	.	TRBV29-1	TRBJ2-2	CSARDSSKPSGELFF	TGCAGCGCTCGGGACTCGAGCAAGCCGTCCGGGGAGCTGTTTTTT
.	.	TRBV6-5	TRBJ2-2	CASSWEGARTGELFF	TGTGCCAGCAGTTGGGAGGGGGCAAGGACCGGGGAGCTGTTTTTT
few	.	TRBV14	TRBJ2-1	CASSRTSYNEQFF	TGTGCCAGCAGCCGGACTTCCTACAATGAGCAGTTCTTC
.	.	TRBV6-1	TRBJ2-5	CATSRYQETQYF	TGTGCCACCTCCCGGTACCAAGAGACCCAGTACTTC
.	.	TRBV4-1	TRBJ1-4	CASTSRESNEKLFF	TGCGCCAGCACATCCCGGGAGAGTAATGAAAAACTGTTTTTT
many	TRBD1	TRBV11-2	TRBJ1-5	CASSDQGGPGQPQHF	TGTGCCAGCAGCGATCAGGGGGGACCAGGTCAGCCCCAGCATTTT
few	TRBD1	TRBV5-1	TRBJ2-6	CASSYGQGRLGTGANVLTF	TGCGCCAGCAGTTACGGACAGGGGAGGCTGGGCACTGGGGCCAACGTCCTGACTTTC
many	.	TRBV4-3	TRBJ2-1	CASSQSPLDEQFF	TGCGCCAGCAGCCAGAGTCCCTTAGATGAGCAGTTCTTC
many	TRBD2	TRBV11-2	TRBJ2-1	CASSTPGTSGGYEQFF	TGTGCCAGCAGCACCCCCGGGACTAGCGGGGGTTATGAGCAGTTCTTC
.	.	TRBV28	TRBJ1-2	CASSLDRAINYGYTF	TGTGCCAGCAGTTTAGACAGAGCTATTAACTATGGCTACACCTTC
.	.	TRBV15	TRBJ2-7	CATSRGPPREQYF	TGTGCCACCAGCAGAGGACCGCCAAGGGAGCAGTACTTC
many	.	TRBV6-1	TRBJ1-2	CASSEALRNYGYTF	TGTGCCAGCAGTGAAGCGCTAAGGAACTATGGCTACACCTTC